Below are 22 T cell receptor beta chains sequenced from a single sample in a study of CD8 T cells in Susac syndrome. Roughly 0.45 to 1 ug RNA was reverse transcribed with random hexamers. TCRdb re-derived calls from the immunoSEQ multiplex PCR reads in MiXCR, one entry per CDR3 protein. The profile shows 100,000 to 150,000 distinct CDR3 sequences, roughly 94% of them singletons. The sample taken for sequencing was CD8+ T cells from PBMCs. Every receptor here comes from a human donor with Susac syndrome.

J is TRBJ2-5 and V is TRBV27; 8 bases align to TRBD1. This CDR3 comprises 14 residues. After removal of 5 bases from V and 6 bases from J, the junction contained 8 bases not matched to a gene. Germline V gives CDR1 MNHEY, CDR2 SMNVEV (reference sequence). The CDR3 protein is CASSPSGGAQTQYF. CDR3 nucleotides: TGTGCCAGCAGTCCTTCAGGGGGCGCGCAGACCCAGTACTTC.

The rearrangement uses TRBV3-1 and TRBJ2-2, with unresolved D. Germline lookup yields CDR1 LGHDT and CDR2 YNNKEL (reference sequence). The ends were cut back, 0 bases at V and 5 bases at J, with 10 bases in the middle. The CDR3 totals 15 residues. CDR3 residues: CASSQERLVTGELFF. CDR3 nucleotides: TGTGCCAGCAGCCAAGAGAGGCTCGTGACCGGGGAGCTGTTTTTT.

The V gene is TRBV27, the J gene TRBJ2-2; D is ambiguous. This CDR3 is built from 14 residues. The V gene's germline CDR1 is MNHEY and CDR2 SMNVEV (reference sequence). V shed 3 bases and J shed 1 base, with 6 bases lying between them. The CDR3 is CASSFSLNTGELFF. CDR3 nucleotide sequence: TGTGCCAGCAGTTTCTCCCTGAACACCGGGGAGCTGTTTTTT.

The J gene is TRBJ1-1, the V gene TRBV5-6, with D hard to call. From germline, CDR1 is SGHDT and CDR2 YYEEEE. The CDR3 has 14 amino acids. V was clipped by 4 bases and J by 4 bases, with 14 bases between them. The DNA of the CDR3 is TGTGCCAGCAGCGGGCAGGACGGGTCCACTGAAGCTTTCTTT. Protein product: CASSGQDGSTEAFF.

This CDR3 is CSAGGLAGGTTSTDTQYF. CDR3 bases: TGCAGTGCGGGGGGACTAGCGGGGGGTACCACGAGCACAGATACGCAGTATTTT. The rearrangement uses TRBV20-1 and TRBJ2-3; 15 nucleotides agree with TRBD2. CDR3 size: 18 residues. With V trimmed by 6 bases and J by 0 bases, 10 bases remained unmatched. The germline V gene encodes CDR1 DFQATT and CDR2 SNEGSKA (reference sequence).

This rearrangement joins TRBV12-3 or TRBV12-4 to TRBJ1-2, with TRBD1 as a possible D gene (5 bases). Trimming took 5 bases from V and 8 from J, leaving 12 bases between them. This CDR3 is built from 12 residues. The CDR3 spells CASSRGAGGYTF. Here the CDR3 DNA reads TGTGCCAGCAGTCGAGGGGCAGGGGGCTACACCTTC.

This rearrangement joins TRBV25-1 to TRBJ1-2; D uncertain. Trimming stripped 3 bases from V and 7 bases from J, with 9 bases between. The V gene's germline CDR1 is MGHDK and CDR2 SYGVNS. This CDR3 region has 12 residues. CDR3 sequence reads: CASSEGLTGYTF. The CDR3 coding sequence is TGTGCCAGCAGTGAGGGTCTGACTGGCTACACCTTC.

The V and J genes are TRBV25-1 and TRBJ1-1; no clear D gene. Trimming removed 3 bases from V and 7 bases from J, with 9 bases in between. CDR3 length: 12 amino acids. Looked up from germline, CDR1 is MGHDK and CDR2 is SYGVNS. The CDR3 sequence is CASSDAENEAFF. Here the CDR3 DNA reads TGTGCCAGCAGTGATGCAGAGAATGAAGCTTTCTTT. Looking up the rest from reference TRBV25-1 and TRBJ1-1 gives the full variable domain: EADIYQTPRYLVIGTGKKITLECSQTMGHDKMYWYQQDPGMELHLIHYSYGVNSTEKGDLSSESTVSRIRTEHFPLTLESARPSHTSQYLCASSDAENEAFFGQGTRLTVV.

The V call is TRBV10-3, the J call TRBJ2-1, with TRBD2 matching 9 bases. Losses at the gene ends were 5 bases for V and 3 bases for J; bases not matched to a gene: 2. The germline V gene has CDR1 ENHRY and CDR2 SYGVKD. The CDR3 has 14 amino acids. As DNA, the CDR3 is TGTGCCATCAGTTCTAGCGGGGTCTACAATGAGCAGTTCTTC. It encodes CAISSSGVYNEQFF.

The rearrangement links TRBV9 to TRBJ2-7; the match to TRBD1 covers 9 bases. Germline CDR1 and CDR2: SGDLS and YYNGEE. With V trimmed by 4 bases and J by 5 bases, 13 bases remained unmatched. CDR3 length equals 16 residues. The CDR3 region is CASSPTLGTGRHEQYF. The CDR3 nucleotides read TGTGCCAGCAGCCCCACGCTTGGGACAGGGAGACACGAGCAGTACTTC.

Only a few counts were recorded for this clonotype. The chain has TRBV27 and TRBJ1-2, with D possibly TRBD1 on 6 matching bases. This CDR3 region has 13 residues. V was cut by 3 bases and J by 3 bases, with 8 bases left in between. Germline values: CDR1 MNHEY, CDR2 SMNVEV (reference sequence). The CDR3 protein is CASSFGGDYGYTF. As DNA, the CDR3 is TGTGCCAGCAGTTTTGGGGGCGACTATGGCTACACCTTC.

The J gene is TRBJ2-3, the V gene TRBV10-3, with 7 positions matching TRBD1. The trim removed 0 bases at V and 1 base at J, leaving 4 bases unmatched. Germline CDR1 is ENHRY and CDR2 is SYGVKD. The CDR3 covers 16 residues. The CDR3 is CAISESPGQRTDTQYF. CDR3 DNA: TGTGCCATCAGTGAGTCACCGGGACAGCGCACAGATACGCAGTATTTT.

This chain connects TRBV12-5 to TRBJ2-7; D may be TRBD1 or TRBD2 (5 bases each). V lost 4 bases and J lost 2, with 12 bases in between. There are 14 residues in the CDR3. Germline CDR1 and CDR2: LGHNT and FRNRAP. The CDR3 reads CASGSWDGAYEQYF. The DNA for the CDR3 is TGTGCTAGTGGTTCTTGGGACGGAGCCTACGAGCAGTACTTC. Full variable domain (outside the CDR3, taken from reference TRBV12-5 and TRBJ2-7): DARVTQTPRHKVTEMGQEVTMRCQPILGHNTVFWYRQTMMQGLELLAYFRNRAPLDDSGMPKDRFSAEMPDATLATLKIQPSEPRDSAVYFCASGSWDGAYEQYFGPGTRLTVT.

This clonotype was picked up one time. The chain joins TRBV9 to TRBJ2-3; D remains ambiguous. Germline CDR1 reads SGDLS; CDR2 reads YYNGEE. The CDR3 is 15 residues long. The V end lost 0 bases, the J end lost 1 base, and 9 bases lay between the germline ends. The CDR3 loop reads CASSVVGLRTDTQYF. Here the CDR3 DNA reads TGTGCCAGCAGCGTAGTCGGCCTTCGCACAGATACGCAGTATTTT.

The chain uses TRBV19 and TRBJ2-7, with 8 bases lining up with TRBD2. With V trimmed by 6 bases and J by 2 bases, 9 bases remained unmatched. CDR1 and CDR2 (germline): LNHDA, SQIVND (reference sequence). The CDR3 has 15 amino acids. The CDR3 spells CASSPSGRAPYEQYF. The CDR3, as DNA: TGTGCCAGTAGCCCCTCCGGGAGGGCACCCTACGAGCAGTACTTC.

This clonotype appeared once. DNA for the CDR3: TGCGCCAGCAGCCTTGTCGATAGCGGGGGAGCAGATACGCAGTATTTT. This translates into CASSLVDSGGADTQYF. This chain connects TRBV4-1 to TRBJ2-3; 9 bases are a match to TRBD2. V shed 4 bases and J 4 bases; nucleotides not matched to a gene: 9. This CDR3 comprises 16 residues. Germline loops: CDR1 MGHRA, CDR2 YSYEKL.

CDR3: CASSYREGTTNEQYF. The CDR3 DNA reads TGTGCCAGCAGTTACAGGGAGGGGACAACCAACGAGCAGTACTTC. The rearrangement uses TRBV6-5 and TRBJ2-7, with D tentatively TRBD2 (7 bases). The CDR3 is 15 residues long. From germline, CDR1 is MNHEY and CDR2 SVGAGI. V lost 2 bases and J 5 bases, leaving 16 bases between the germline ends.

This clonotype was recorded only once. The chain couples TRBV27 to TRBJ2-7; maybe TRBD1 (5 bases). V lost 3 bases and J lost 2, with 14 bases in between. Germline CDR1 MNHEY, CDR2 SMNVEV (reference sequence). This CDR3 has 15 residues. CDR3 bases: TGTGCCAGCAGTTTGGGTCTTGGGGCGACCTACGAGCAGTACTTC. Protein product: CASSLGLGATYEQYF.

The CDR3 nucleotides are TGTGCCAGCAGCTTGGGGGAAATCGGCTATGGCTACACCTTC. It translates to CASSLGEIGYGYTF. The chain links TRBV5-6 to TRBJ1-2; no clear D. V shed 0 bases and J shed 4 bases, with 10 bases lying between them. Germline-derived CDR1 and CDR2 are SGHDT and YYEEEE. CDR3 length: 14 amino acids.

CDR3 residues: CSASSQGRSAYEQYF. CDR3 in DNA: TGCAGTGCTAGTAGTCAGGGGAGGTCCGCCTACGAGCAGTACTTC. This chain connects TRBV20-1 to TRBJ2-7; TRBD1 or TRBD2 may be the D gene (6 bases each). Per germline, CDR1 DFQATT and CDR2 SNEGSKA (reference sequence). Trimming took 3 bases from V and 2 from J, leaving 17 bases between them. The CDR3 extends over 15 amino acids.

The chain links TRBV2 to TRBJ1-6, with 9 positions matching TRBD1. Looked up from germline, CDR1 is SNHLY and CDR2 is FYNNEI. The CDR3 covers 19 residues. After removal of 4 bases from V and 0 bases from J, the junction contained 10 bases not matched to a gene. The CDR3 DNA reads TGTGCCAGCAGTGGTACCGGGACAGGGTTCGTCTCCTATAATTCACCCCTCCACTTT. This sequence encodes CASSGTGTGFVSYNSPLHF.

J is TRBJ2-7 and V is TRBV4-1; no clear D. This CDR3 spans 12 amino acids. The V end was cut by 1 base, the J end by 6 bases, with 7 bases between. Germline V gene data show CDR1 as MGHRA and CDR2 as YSYEKL. This CDR3 reads CASSQGPREQYF. For the CDR3, the DNA is TGCGCCAGCAGCCAAGGCCCTCGCGAGCAGTACTTC.